This T cell receptor (beta chain) is drawn from a study of T cells in Graves' hyperthyroidism and ophthalmopathy. Study-level results: A 13 V-J model separated ophthalmopathy from stable hyperthyroidism. Most expanded thyroid clonotypes above 0.001 also appeared in blood.

Exclusion followed for patients with uncontrolled infection, other autoimmune disease, pregnancy or lactation. This clonotype was picked up many times. Its antigen is currently unknown. RNA transcripts yielded amplified TCR beta CDR3 regions. HTBI primers were the set used in a first-round RT-PCR of the TCR CDR3. TCRdb re-derived calls from the multiplex PCR reads in MiXCR, one entry per CDR3 protein. The sample carries some 510,000 distinct CDR3 sequences, roughly 20% recorded once. CDR3 size: 16 residues. Germline CDR1 DFQATT, CDR2 SNEGSKA (reference sequence). Trimming took 3 bases from V and 2 from J, leaving 17 bases between them.

Sample: blood. This receptor was identified in a man younger than 35 with Graves' hyperthyroidism. The chain recombines TRBV20-1 with TRBJ1-5; perhaps TRBD1 as D (5 bases). CDR3 residues: CSARRGTVRGNQPQHF. DNA of the CDR3: TGCAGTGCTAGGAGAGGGACGGTGAGGGGCAATCAGCCCCAGCATTTT.